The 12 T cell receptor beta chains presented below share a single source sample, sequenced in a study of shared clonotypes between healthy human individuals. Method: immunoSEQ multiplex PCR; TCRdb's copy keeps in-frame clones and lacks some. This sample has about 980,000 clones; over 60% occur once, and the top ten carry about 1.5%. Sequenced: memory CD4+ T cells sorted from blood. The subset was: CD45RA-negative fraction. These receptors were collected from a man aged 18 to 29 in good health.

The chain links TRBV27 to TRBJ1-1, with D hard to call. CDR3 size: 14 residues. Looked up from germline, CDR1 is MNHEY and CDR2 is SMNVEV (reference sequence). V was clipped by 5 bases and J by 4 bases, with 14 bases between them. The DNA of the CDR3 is TGTGCCAGCAGTGATCGTGGTGTTCGCACTGAAGCTTTCTTT. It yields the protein CASSDRGVRTEAFF.

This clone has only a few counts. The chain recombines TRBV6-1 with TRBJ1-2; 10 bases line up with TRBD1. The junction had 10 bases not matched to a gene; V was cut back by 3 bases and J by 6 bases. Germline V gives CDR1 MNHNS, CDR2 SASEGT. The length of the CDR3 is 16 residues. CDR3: CASSDYWGQGKDGYTF. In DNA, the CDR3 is TGTGCCAGCAGTGATTACTGGGGACAGGGGAAGGATGGCTACACCTTC.

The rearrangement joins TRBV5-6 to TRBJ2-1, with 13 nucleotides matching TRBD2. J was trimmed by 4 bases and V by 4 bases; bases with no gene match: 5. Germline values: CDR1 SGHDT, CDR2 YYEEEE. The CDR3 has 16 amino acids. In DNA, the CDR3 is TGTGCCAGCAGCACTACGACTAGCGGGGGGTACAATGAGCAGTTCTTC. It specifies CASSTTTSGGYNEQFF.

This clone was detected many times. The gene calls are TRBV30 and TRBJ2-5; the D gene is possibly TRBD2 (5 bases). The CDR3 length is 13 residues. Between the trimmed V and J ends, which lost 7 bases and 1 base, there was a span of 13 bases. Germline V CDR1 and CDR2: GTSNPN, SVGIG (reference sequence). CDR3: CAFASNLQETQYF. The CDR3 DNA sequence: TGTGCCTTTGCTAGCAACCTCCAAGAGACCCAGTACTTC.

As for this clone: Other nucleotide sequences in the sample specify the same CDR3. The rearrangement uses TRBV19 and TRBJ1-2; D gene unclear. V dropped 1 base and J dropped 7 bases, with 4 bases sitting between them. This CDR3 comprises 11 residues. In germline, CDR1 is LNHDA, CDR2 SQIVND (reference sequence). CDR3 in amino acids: CASSIGVGYTF. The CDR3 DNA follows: TGTGCCAGTAGTATAGGGGTTGGCTACACCTTC.

The CDR3 sequence is CASSADPEDTQYF. As DNA, the CDR3 is TGTGCCAGCAGTGCTGACCCGGAGGATACGCAGTATTTT. The chain is built from TRBV6-1 and TRBJ2-3; the D is unclear. V lost 4 bases and J 6 bases, leaving 11 bases between the germline ends. The germline CDR1 and CDR2 sequences are MNHNS and SASEGT. There are 13 residues in the CDR3.

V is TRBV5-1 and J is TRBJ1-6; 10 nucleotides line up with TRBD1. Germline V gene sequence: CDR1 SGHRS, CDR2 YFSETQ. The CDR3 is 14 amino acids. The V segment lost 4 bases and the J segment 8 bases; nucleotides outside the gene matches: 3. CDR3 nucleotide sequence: TGCGCCAGCAGCCAGGGACAGGGGTATTCACCCCTCCACTTT. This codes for CASSQGQGYSPLHF.

The CDR3 sequence: CASSQDNTLGETQYF. CDR3 coding DNA: TGTGCCAGCAGCCAAGATAACACTCTTGGGGAGACCCAGTACTTC. V is TRBV4-2 and J is TRBJ2-5, with no clear D. The CDR3 has 15 residues. Germline CDR1 is LGHNA and CDR2 is YNFKEQ. V was trimmed by 0 bases and J by 5 bases, leaving 13 bases between them.

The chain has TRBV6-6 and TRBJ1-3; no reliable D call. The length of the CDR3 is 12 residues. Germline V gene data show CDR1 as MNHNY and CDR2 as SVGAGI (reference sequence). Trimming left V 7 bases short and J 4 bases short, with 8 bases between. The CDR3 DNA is TGTGCCAGCACCCAAGGGGGAAACACCATATATTTT. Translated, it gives CASTQGGNTIYF.

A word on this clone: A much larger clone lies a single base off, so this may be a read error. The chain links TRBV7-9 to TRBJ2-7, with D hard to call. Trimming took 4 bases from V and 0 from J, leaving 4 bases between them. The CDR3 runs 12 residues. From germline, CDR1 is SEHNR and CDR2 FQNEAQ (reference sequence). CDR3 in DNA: TGTGCCAGCAGCTCAAGCTCCTACGAGCAGTACTTC. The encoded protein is CASSSSSYEQYF. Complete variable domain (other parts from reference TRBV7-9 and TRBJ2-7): DTGVSQNPRHKITKRGQNVTFRCDPISEHNRLYWYRQTLGQGPEFLTYFQNEAQLEKSRLLSDRFSAERPKGSFSTLEIQRTEQGDSAMYLCASSSSSYEQYFGPGTRLTVT.

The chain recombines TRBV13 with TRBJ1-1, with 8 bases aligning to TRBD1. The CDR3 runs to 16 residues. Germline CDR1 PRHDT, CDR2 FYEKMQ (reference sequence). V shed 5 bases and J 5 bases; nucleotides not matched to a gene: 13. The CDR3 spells CASSPYNWTGTTEAFF. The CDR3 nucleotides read TGTGCCAGCAGCCCTTATAACTGGACAGGGACAACTGAAGCTTTCTTT. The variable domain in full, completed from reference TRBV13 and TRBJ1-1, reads AAGVIQSPRHLIKEKRETATLKCYPIPRHDTVYWYQQGPGQDPQFLISFYEKMQSDKGSIPDRFSAQQFSDYHSELNMSSLELGDSALYFCASSPYNWTGTTEAFFGQGTRLTVV.

The CDR3: CASSVETLGAGSYNEQFF. The CDR3 region has the DNA TGTGCCAGCAGCGTAGAGACTTTGGGGGCTGGGTCCTACAATGAGCAGTTCTTC. This chain joins TRBV9 and TRBJ2-1, with D possibly TRBD1 on 6 matching bases. The V end lost 0 bases, the J end lost 1 base, and 17 bases lay between the germline ends. CDR3 length: 18 amino acids. Germline V gene sequence: CDR1 SGDLS, CDR2 YYNGEE.